This TCR beta chain stems from a study of blood T cell repertoires in COVID-19. Study-wide context: Italy, Spain and the United States were the sources of the convalescent and acute COVID-19 samples. The analysed material was cDNA or gDNA that came from T cells, B-cell-depleted T cells, or PBMCs.

TCRdb's copy holds only in-frame clones and misses some; the assay was immunoSEQ multiplex PCR. The data show under 200,000 clones, approximately 85% seen once. This clone was seen only once. Sequencing was carried out using peripheral blood. The sequence was collected from a woman in her forties or fifties with COVID-19, enrolled during active disease.

In nucleotides, the CDR3 is TGTGCCAGCAGCGGAACAGGAAACCCTGGGGCCAACGTCCTGACTTTC. It codes for CASSGTGNPGANVLTF. The chain joins TRBV9 to TRBJ2-6; a weak D match, TRBD1 (5 bases). The CDR3 contains 16 residues. V was clipped by 3 bases and J by 2 bases, with 12 bases between them. Germline V lookup: CDR1 SGDLS, CDR2 YYNGEE.